The next 7 T cell receptor beta chains were all read from a single sample in a study of T-cell reconstitution after alpha-beta-depleted transplantation in children. Preparation of the TCRbeta library used unique molecular identifiers. A single record per CDR3 protein comes from TCRdb applying MiXCR to the PCR reads. The sample records fewer than 750,000 distinct CDR3 sequences, about a quarter being singletons. Sequencing used PBMCs, obtained before TCRalphabeta/CD19-depleted stem cell transplant. These receptors were obtained from a boy under two years old with Wiskott-Aldrich syndrome, due to receive a stem cell transplant.

This chain uses TRBV12-3 or TRBV12-4 with TRBJ1-5, with a tentative D call TRBD1 (5 bases). Between the trimmed V and J ends, which lost 5 bases and 2 bases, there was a span of 16 bases. The length of the CDR3 is 16 residues. This CDR3 reads CASSLRAGQGNQPQHF. The CDR3 DNA is TGTGCCAGCAGTCTGAGGGCAGGGCAAGGCAATCAGCCCCAGCATTTT.

This chain connects TRBV6-1 to TRBJ2-1; no definite D call. The CDR3 is 14 residues long. Germline values: CDR1 MNHNS, CDR2 SASEGT. V gave up 6 bases and J gave up 6 bases, with 15 bases separating them. CDR3: CASSPGPGSNEQFF. The CDR3 DNA sequence: TGTGCCAGCAGCCCCGGACCCGGCTCCAATGAGCAGTTCTTC.

Only a few counts were recorded for this clonotype. V is TRBV6-5 and J is TRBJ1-4; maybe TRBD1 (5 bases). V was trimmed by 4 bases and J by 4 bases, leaving 13 bases between them. The germline CDR1 and CDR2 sequences are MNHEY and SVGAGI. There are 15 residues in the CDR3. The CDR3 DNA reads TGTGCCAGCAGTTCCCGTCAGGGTCTTAATGAAAAACTGTTTTTT. Residues: CASSSRQGLNEKLFF.

This clonotype was picked up one time. The chain links TRBV7-9 to TRBJ2-1; D remains ambiguous. The V end was cut by 2 bases, the J end by 5 bases, with 7 bases between. Germline CDR1 is SEHNR and CDR2 is FQNEAQ (reference sequence). The CDR3 covers 13 residues. CDR3 amino acids: CASSLPPHNEQFF. The CDR3 nucleotides are TGTGCCAGCAGCTTACCCCCTCACAATGAGCAGTTCTTC.

The table lists this clonotype with a few counts. The chain couples TRBV20-1 to TRBJ1-4; D might be TRBD1 (5 bases). The CDR3 covers 16 residues. Germline V gene sequence: CDR1 DFQATT, CDR2 SNEGSKA (reference sequence). In DNA form, the CDR3 reads TGCGGAACCTTGGGACCCGCGCGGGAGGGCTTGGGAAAACTGTTTTTT. Amino acid sequence: CGTLGPAREGLGKLFF.

The V call is TRBV27, the J call TRBJ1-1; D gene unclear. Trimming removed 6 bases at V and 2 bases at J, with 13 bases between. The CDR3 sequence is 14 residues long. CDR1 is MNHEY and CDR2 is SMNVEV in the germline V gene (reference sequence). The CDR3 DNA is TGTGCCAGCAGGGCTAGCGGACGCAACACTGAAGCTTTCTTT. Its protein product is CASRASGRNTEAFF.

The chain joins TRBV3-1 to TRBJ2-2; no clear D. Trimming removed 3 bases at V and 7 bases at J, with 12 bases between. Germline values: CDR1 LGHDT, CDR2 YNNKEL (reference sequence). The CDR3 is made up of 14 amino acids. For the CDR3, the DNA is TGTGCCAGCAGCCACGGGTGGTATGGCGGGGAGCTGTTTTTT. It codes for CASSHGWYGGELFF.